The 6 T cell receptor beta chains listed next were all sequenced from one sample in a study of T cell responses to AZD1222 COVID-19 vaccine. Using immunoSEQ multiplex PCR, the repertoire was profiled, and TCRdb retains in-frame clones only, with some absent. This table holds 80,000 to 130,000 clones, approximately 90% found once. This sample comprised peripheral blood, obtained on day 0 of AZD1222 vaccination. These receptors originate from an adult in good health.

In this sample, this clone turned up once. This rearrangement joins TRBV20-1 to TRBJ1-2; D gene unclear. V lost 4 bases, J lost 6 bases, and 6 bases lay in between. The V gene's germline CDR1 is DFQATT and CDR2 SNEGSKA (reference sequence). This CDR3 is 10 amino acids long. CDR3 nucleotide sequence: TGCAGTGCTATTGAGGATGGCTACACCTTC. Amino acid sequence: CSAIEDGYTF.

The J gene is TRBJ2-2, the V gene TRBV5-1; D is uncertain. Deletions cut 2 bases from V and 5 bases from J, with 13 bases between. CDR1 is SGHRS, CDR2 YFSETQ, per germline. The CDR3 is made up of 15 amino acids. This CDR3 is CASSLDGPVTGELFF. The CDR3 DNA is TGCGCCAGCAGCTTAGACGGTCCGGTTACCGGGGAGCTGTTTTTT.

The sample holds one count of this clone. The chain carries TRBV3-1 (or the pseudogene TRBV3-2) and TRBJ2-3, with 7 bases lining up with TRBD2. This CDR3 comprises 17 residues. Germline V gene lookup returns CDR1 LGHDT and CDR2 YNNKEL (reference sequence). V lost 3 bases, J lost 4 bases, and 13 bases stayed unmatched. CDR3 in DNA: TGTGCCAGCAGCCACCACCGGAAGAGCGGGGCCGCAGATACGCAGTATTTT. Its translation: CASSHHRKSGAADTQYF.

V gene TRBV29-1 combines with J gene TRBJ1-3; tentatively, D is TRBD1 (5 bases). The CDR3 runs to 12 residues. Germline CDR1 and CDR2: SQVTM and ANQGSEA. Trimming removed 6 bases at V and 0 bases at J, with 6 bases between. The chain's CDR3 is CSVGTSGNTIYF. DNA of the CDR3: TGCAGCGTGGGGACCTCTGGAAACACCATATATTTT. Combining the CDR3 with reference TRBV29-1 and TRBJ1-3 gives the whole variable domain SAVISQKPSRDICQRGTSLTIQCQVDSQVTMMFWYRQQPGQSLTLIATANQGSEATYESGFVIDKFPISRPNLTFSTLTVSNMSPEDSSIYLCSVGTSGNTIYFGEGSWLTVV.

The V and J genes are TRBV5-8 and TRBJ2-5; TRBD2 might be the D (6 bases). The V end lost 4 bases, the J end lost 9 bases, and 19 bases lay between the germline ends. The germline gives CDR1 SGHTS, CDR2 YDEGEE. This CDR3 region has 14 residues. CDR3 amino acids: CASSNVGGTAAQYF. In DNA, the CDR3 is TGTGCCAGCAGCAATGTTGGGGGGACGGCGGCCCAGTACTTC. The complete variable domain, with remaining parts taken from reference TRBV5-8 and TRBJ2-5, reads EAGVTQSPTHLIKTRGQQATLRCSPISGHTSVYWYQQALGLGLQFLLWYDEGEERNRGNFPPRFSGRQFPNYSSELNVNALELEDSALYLCASSNVGGTAAQYFGPGTRLLVL.

J is TRBJ2-7 and V is TRBV3-1 (or the pseudogene TRBV3-2); D is possibly TRBD1 or TRBD2 (5 bases each). Trimming left V 8 bases short and J 9 bases short, with 14 bases between. The CDR3 covers 11 residues. CDR1 is LGHDT and CDR2 is YNNKEL in the germline V gene (reference sequence). The DNA of the CDR3 is TGTGCCAGCCTTCAGGGAGCTGGGCAGTACTTC. Its translation is CASLQGAGQYF.